This T cell receptor (beta chain) derives from a study of Ad26.COV2.S vaccination and SARS-CoV-2 variants. Across the study: Donor was in the COV1001 Ad26.COV2.S trial arm. Whole-study results and caveats: Placebo recipients trailed vaccine recipients in spike-specific TCR breadth. Total T cell responses may have been underestimated by the TCR breadth and depth analyses.

The germline CDR1 and CDR2 sequences are MNHEY and SVGAGI. V lost 10 bases and J lost 4, with 19 bases in between. CDR3 length equals 14 residues. Sample treatment: around 19 received Ad26.COV2.S at low or high dose, single or two shots; about 5 received placebo; per-sample allocation not given. Sampling happened 63 days after the first vaccine or placebo injection. Expression of Wuhan-strain SARS-CoV-2 spike came from the Ad26 vector that formed the vaccine. With respect to this clone: Its specificity is unknown.

The assay was immunoSEQ multiplex PCR, and TCRdb's table has in-frame clones only and misses some. The sample carries about 350,000 clones, about 88% recorded once. This material consisted of peripheral blood, taken in a trial of Ad26.COV2.S vaccine versus placebo. The TCR originated in a person aged 18-60 years who received the Ad26.COV2.S COVID-19 vaccine or a placebo. The chain is built from TRBV6-5 and TRBJ1-2; tentative D call: TRBD1 (5 bases). The DNA for the CDR3 is TGTGCCACAACCCTTCGGGGGGGTGTCTATGGCTACACCTTC. Protein: CATTLRGGVYGYTF.